Below, 22 T cell receptor beta chains from the same sample are listed, as sequenced in a study of blood T cell repertoires in COVID-19. The assay was immunoSEQ multiplex PCR, and TCRdb's table has in-frame clones only and misses some. The data contain about 670,000 clones, about nine tenths of them singletons. Source material: peripheral blood. Receptors were obtained from a woman aged 18-29 years with acute or convalescent COVID-19.

A single count supports this clone. This chain links TRBV20-1 with TRBJ1-2; no clear D. The germline gives CDR1 DFQATT, CDR2 SNEGSKA (reference sequence). V lost 5 bases, J lost 2 bases, and 6 bases lay in between. The CDR3 runs 11 residues. The CDR3 DNA sequence: TGCAGTGCTCCGGAGAACTATGGCTACACCTTC. Residues: CSAPENYGYTF.

This clone is a singleton in its sample. The chain links TRBV5-1 to TRBJ2-1; D may be TRBD2 (5 bases). Trimming cost V 2 bases and J 10 bases, with 7 bases left between them. Per the germline V gene, CDR1 is SGHRS and CDR2 is YFSETQ. CDR3 length: 11 amino acids. The CDR3 DNA reads TGCGCCAGCAGCTTCGACTACGAGCAGTTCTTC. As protein: CASSFDYEQFF.

A word on this clone: One end of the junction varies from germline; a read error may be responsible. This sample includes further DNA sequences coding for the same CDR3. This rearrangement joins TRBV12-3 or TRBV12-4 to TRBJ1-1; D gene unclear. The length of the CDR3 is 13 residues. CDR3 bases: TGCGCCAGCAGTTTGTCGGGGAACACTGAAGCTTTCTTT. Translated, it gives CASSLSGNTEAFF.

The count of this clone is one. The chain combines TRBV7-2 with TRBJ1-2; D is unclear. The germline V gene encodes CDR1 SGHTA and CDR2 FQGNSA. The CDR3 runs to 14 residues. Trimming took 4 bases from V and 12 from J, leaving 21 bases between them. The CDR3 spells CASSSSGPGLGHTF. The CDR3 DNA reads TGTGCCAGCAGCTCCTCCGGGCCGGGATTGGGTCACACCTTC.

The chain has TRBV6-5 and TRBJ2-5, with D possibly TRBD2 on 5 matching bases. This CDR3 has 15 residues. Per the germline V gene, CDR1 is MNHEY and CDR2 is SVGAGI. Trimming shortened V by 2 bases and J by 5 bases, and 15 bases separated the two germline ends. Written as DNA, the CDR3 is TGTGCCAGCAGTTACCGGGGTTTAGATCGGGAGACCCAGTACTTC. Protein: CASSYRGLDRETQYF.

The rearrangement joins TRBV6-5 to TRBJ1-2; D may be TRBD1 (6 bases). Germline V gene sequence: CDR1 MNHEY, CDR2 SVGAGI. There are 15 residues in the CDR3. V was cut by 4 bases and J by 4 bases, with 16 bases left in between. CDR3 bases: TGTGCCAGCAGTTCCCTTTCGGGGGGGGCCTATGGCTACACCTTC. Translation: CASSSLSGGAYGYTF.

The V gene is TRBV12-5, the J gene TRBJ2-1, with D maybe TRBD1 (6 bases). Germline values: CDR1 LGHNT, CDR2 FRNRAP. The CDR3 covers 15 residues. V was trimmed by 4 bases and J by 4 bases, leaving 14 bases between them. The CDR3 region has the DNA TGTGCTAGTGGTTCCAGGACAGTAATGTACAATGAGCAGTTCTTC. This gives the protein CASGSRTVMYNEQFF.

The count of this clone is one. The chain carries TRBV28 and TRBJ1-5; no clear D. Trimming removed 8 bases from V and 0 bases from J, with 8 bases in between. The CDR3 loop spans 13 amino acids. Germline assignment: CDR1 MDHEN and CDR2 SYDVKM. The DNA for the CDR3 is TGTGCCAGCTTAGATTATAGCAATCAGCCCCAGCATTTT. This encodes CASLDYSNQPQHF.

V and J are TRBV25-1 and TRBJ2-2; no clear D. Germline V gene lookup returns CDR1 MGHDK and CDR2 SYGVNS. The CDR3 extends over 12 amino acids. With 4 bases removed from V and 7 bases from J, the gap between germline ends came to 7 bases. CDR3 protein: CASSAEIGELFF. In nucleotides, the CDR3 is TGTGCCAGCAGTGCGGAGATCGGGGAGCTGTTTTTT.

The CDR3 loop is CASSLGTGNEKLFF. DNA for the CDR3: TGTGCCAGCAGCTTAGGGACAGGGAATGAAAAACTGTTTTTT. J is TRBJ1-4 and V is TRBV7-9; 8 bases are shared with TRBD1. Germline V gene sequence: CDR1 SEHNR, CDR2 FQNEAQ (reference sequence). CDR3 length: 14 residues. The V and J ends lost 1 base and 5 bases, in that order; junction bases with no gene match: 0.

The J gene is TRBJ1-1, the V gene TRBV5-1; D gene ambiguous. CDR3 size: 13 residues. CDR1 is SGHRS, CDR2 YFSETQ, per germline. The germline V and J ends were trimmed by 4 bases and 1 base, with 8 bases remaining between them. CDR3 residues: CASSPTGNTEAFF. The CDR3 DNA is TGCGCCAGCAGCCCGACGGGGAACACTGAAGCTTTCTTT.

V and J are TRBV19 and TRBJ2-2; 9 bases map to TRBD1. Per germline, CDR1 LNHDA and CDR2 SQIVND (reference sequence). With 6 bases clipped from V and 6 bases from J, the junction kept 17 bases outside the gene matches. This CDR3 is 18 amino acids long. CDR3 protein: CASSRATTGGAGAGELFF. The CDR3 nucleotides read TGTGCCAGTAGCAGAGCCACAACAGGGGGCGCCGGGGCCGGGGAGCTGTTTTTT.

The CDR3 DNA follows: TGTGCCAGCAGCGCGCCCCTCGGGGATGGCTACACCTTC. Translating it yields CASSAPLGDGYTF. The V and J genes are TRBV9 and TRBJ1-2; D gene ambiguous. This CDR3 is built from 13 residues. Germline V gene data show CDR1 as SGDLS and CDR2 as YYNGEE. Between the trimmed V and J ends, which lost 3 bases and 6 bases, there was a span of 12 bases.

CDR3 loop: CATSEAGGLNEQFF. The DNA of the CDR3 is TGTGCCACCAGTGAAGCGGGGGGGCTCAATGAGCAGTTCTTC. The chain employs TRBV24-1 and TRBJ2-1; 10 bases line up with TRBD2. Germline V gene lookup returns CDR1 KGHDR and CDR2 SFDVKD. The CDR3 spans 14 residues. Trimming removed 4 bases from V and 6 bases from J; junction bases left unmatched: 2.

V is TRBV7-2 and J is TRBJ1-2, with a weak D call TRBD1 (5 bases). V shed 4 bases and J shed 8 bases, with 20 bases lying between them. The V gene's germline CDR1 is SGHTA and CDR2 FQGNSA. The CDR3 totals 15 residues. As DNA, the CDR3 is TGTGCCAGCAGCTATGAAAGAGATGGACGGACAGGCTACACCTTC. It specifies CASSYERDGRTGYTF. The full variable domain, with the rest looked up from reference TRBV7-2 and TRBJ1-2, is GAGVSQSPSNKVTEKGKDVELRCDPISGHTALYWYRQSLGQGLEFLIYFQGNSAPDKSGLPSDRFSAERTGGSVSTLTIQRTQQEDSAVYLCASSYERDGRTGYTFGSGTRLTVV.

J is TRBJ2-7 and V is TRBV11-2; possibly TRBD1 for D (6 bases). From germline, CDR1 is SGHAT and CDR2 FQNNGV. V shed 5 bases and J shed 3 bases, with 17 bases lying between them. This CDR3 has 15 amino acids. The DNA of the CDR3 is TGTGCCAGCAGCCCTTTATGGGACAAAGTCTACGAGCAGTACTTC. Translating it yields CASSPLWDKVYEQYF.

The chain has TRBV19 and TRBJ2-1, with D hard to call. This CDR3 has 14 amino acids. The germline gives CDR1 LNHDA, CDR2 SQIVND (reference sequence). The germline V and J ends were trimmed by 1 base and 6 bases, with 10 bases remaining between them. The CDR3 sequence: CASSIASRFNEQFF. CDR3 DNA sequence: TGTGCCAGTAGTATAGCCTCCAGATTCAATGAGCAGTTCTTC.

The chain uses TRBV6-1 and TRBJ1-1; no clear D. V lost 3 bases and J lost 5, with 10 bases in between. Germline lookup yields CDR1 MNHNS and CDR2 SASEGT. CDR3 length equals 13 residues. The CDR3 DNA reads TGTGCCAGCAGTGACGGTCAATCGACTGAAGCTTTCTTT. It codes for CASSDGQSTEAFF.

In this sample, this clone turned up once. The genes are TRBV7-9 and TRBJ1-1; tentatively, D is TRBD1 (6 bases). The CDR3 length is 15 residues. The germline gives CDR1 SEHNR, CDR2 FQNEAQ (reference sequence). Trimming left V 4 bases short and J 2 bases short, with 14 bases between. The CDR3 DNA reads TGTGCCAGCAGCTACACCGGGACACCAAACACTGAAGCTTTCTTT. This gives the protein CASSYTGTPNTEAFF.

The gene calls are TRBV3-1 (or the pseudogene TRBV3-2) and TRBJ2-7; 8 bases are a match to TRBD2. The germline V gene has CDR1 LGHDT and CDR2 YNNKEL (reference sequence). The CDR3 length is 15 residues. The V and J ends lost 1 base and 4 bases, in that order; junction bases with no gene match: 6. CDR3 sequence reads: CASSQVGGGPYEQYF. The CDR3 DNA sequence: TGTGCCAGCAGCCAAGTAGGCGGGGGGCCGTACGAGCAGTACTTC.

J is TRBJ1-2 and V is TRBV29-1; D gene ambiguous. The CDR3 is 11 amino acids. CDR1 SQVTM and CDR2 ANQGSEA come from the germline V gene. The ends were cut back, 7 bases at V and 8 bases at J, with 14 bases in the middle. The CDR3 protein is CSASGYAGYTF. The CDR3 coding sequence is TGCAGCGCCTCAGGATATGCAGGCTACACCTTC.

Only a few counts were recorded for this clone. The V call is TRBV4-1, the J call TRBJ2-1, with D possibly being TRBD2 (6 bases). Trimming shortened V by 4 bases and J by 7 bases, and 14 bases separated the two germline ends. Germline values: CDR1 MGHRA, CDR2 YSYEKL. There are 14 residues in the CDR3. CDR3 nucleotides: TGCGCCAGCAGCCCATGGGGTCGGGGGAATGAGCAGTTCTTC. Amino acid sequence: CASSPWGRGNEQFF.